This T cell receptor (beta chain) is from a study of control samples from healthy donors and cancer patients. V shed 6 bases and J shed 7 bases, with 9 bases lying between them. Looked up from germline, CDR1 is SNHLY and CDR2 is FYNNEI. The CDR3 is made up of 11 amino acids. Libraries were prepared by immunoSEQ multiplex PCR; TCRdb keeps only in-frame clonotypes and omits some of them. The sample lists some 150,000 clones, approximately 94% seen once, with approximately 14% in the top ten. The chain couples TRBV2 to TRBJ1-1; D possibly corresponds to TRBD1 (5 bases). This receptor was obtained from a man aged 35 to 55 in good health. The specimen sequenced was blood. CDR3 residues: CASSDDSEAFF. The CDR3 DNA follows: TGTGCCAGCAGCGATGACAGTGAAGCTTTCTTT.